This T cell receptor beta chain was retrieved from a study of CD8 T cells in ankylosing spondylitis. Whole-study findings and limits: A number of the motif variants had already been described in reactive arthritis synovial fluid and blood. Blood of patients with ankylosing spondylitis appeared to be characterized by a TCR beta motif of eight highly homologous variants. The authors reported significant enrichment of disease-linked clones in matched ankylosing spondylitis synovial fluid. Within peripheral blood, clones linked to disease were CD8+ and relatively rare.

In making TCR beta libraries, quantitative 5'-RACE with molecular barcodes was used. TCRdb independently ran MiXCR on the 5' RACE reads; one entry per CDR3 protein. The sample gives around 140,000 distinct CDR3 sequences, approximately 17% of which show up once; roughly a third is in the top ten. Turning to this clonotype: Its antigen is as yet unknown.

The clonotype comes from a male donor with ankylosing spondylitis. Sequencing used blood, either unsorted or a sorted T cell fraction (not recorded which).

The CDR3 reads CSVEQGRNTEAFF. The DNA for the CDR3 is TGCAGCGTTGAACAGGGGAGGAACACTGAAGCTTTCTTT. The V gene is TRBV29-1, the J gene TRBJ1-1, with D possibly being TRBD1 (6 bases). The V gene lost 2 bases and the J gene lost 1 base, with 8 bases spanning the gap. This CDR3 has 13 amino acids. Germline V gene lookup returns CDR1 SQVTM and CDR2 ANQGSEA.